This TCR beta chain emerged from a study of T cells in Graves' hyperthyroidism and ophthalmopathy (dated by TCRdb to between 2019 and 2020). Study-wide context: Peripheral blood was collected at initial diagnosis, before any treatment. For training and testing, the 100 or so patients in the discovery cohort were randomly divided in a 7:3 ratio. According to the paper, TCR Vbeta CDR3 sequencing was carried out on over 130 peripheral blood samples, which came from fewer than 50 ophthalmopathy, about 75 hyperthyroidism and some 17 progressor patients. In several Graves' hyperthyroidism patients, the study also compared T-cell repertoires from thyroid tissue with T-cell repertoires from blood. After sampling, hyperthyroidism patients received methimazole starting at 30 mg daily, and ophthalmopathy patients received high-dose intravenous methylprednisolone. To identify TCR V-J signatures that set the groups apart, the researchers used a discovery cohort of 90 to 100 patients, made up of under 45 with Graves' ophthalmopathy and 55 to 65 with stable Graves' hyperthyroidism. Prospective prediction of ophthalmopathy was tested in an independent validation cohort of under 20 hyperthyroidism patients and 17 patients who later progressed to ophthalmopathy. What the study reported, not specific to this receptor: Blood samples also contained most of the expanded thyroid clonotypes (frequency above 0.001), which suggests that blood repertoires may reflect thyroid immune responses. In cross-validation, a model built on a 13 V-J signature told ophthalmopathy apart from stable hyperthyroidism with approximately 91% sensitivity and roughly 81% specificity, and in testing the same model reached 80%/75%. Sample size was not statistically predetermined, and investigators were not blinded to group allocation. In validation, the model predicted progression to ophthalmopathy with roughly 70% sensitivity and over 72% specificity, a median of around 6.6 months before onset.

The sample holds many counts of this clonotype. The antigen this receptor binds is unknown. A read error may account for a junction end that differs from germline. TCR beta CDR3 regions were amplified from RNA transcripts. For the first round of RT-PCR on the TCR CDR3, the HTBI primer set was used together with the Qiagen OneStep RT-PCR kit. A second multiplex PCR round built the libraries, followed by size selection and purification. The libraries were sequenced on an Illumina HiSeq2000 using paired-end 100 bp reads. In the source study's methods: SOAPnuke was used to process the raw data, removing reads that contained adapters or uncalled bases, had a mean Phred below 15, or lacked an exact match to the constant primer or identifier. High-quality paired reads were merged with COPE v1.2.5, and unique nucleotide sequences were defined as clonotypes. MiTCR v1.1 was used to align the clonotypes against IMGT TRBV, TRBD and TRBJ reference segments. Only V-J combinations with frequency above 0.0001, covering 99.2% of repertoires, were analysed. The TCS score was defined as F50 (clonal expansion) divided by E x V (chaos), with BLOSUM62-based TCRdist calculated between CDR3 peptides within each V-J. Welch's t-statistics and random forest reduced 514 V-J features to roughly 13, which were used in a naive Bayes classifier (R e1071). The raw public data were reprocessed by TCRdb itself: fastp quality trimming at Q25, MiXCR clonotype calling, in-frame beta chains only. A single entry per CDR3 protein holds the most common genes and DNA from its merged rows. None of the V and J calls come from the authors' own analysis; TCRdb made them. The sample table holds around 420,000 distinct CDR3 sequences, of which about a sixth were seen once. The ten largest account for roughly 14% of the sample.

Stable Graves' hyperthyroidism was defined as no progression to ophthalmopathy during 18 months of follow-up. The hyperthyroidism patients were between 18 and 65 years old and newly diagnosed, with a disease duration of less than 2 months. Patients with uncontrolled infections, other autoimmune diseases, pregnancy or lactation were excluded. Diagnoses were established on the basis of clinical symptoms, serum thyroxine and TRAb, thyroid ultrasound, and orbital computed tomography. Ficoll-Paque density gradient centrifugation was used to isolate PBMCs from around 9.1 ml of fresh peripheral blood. Total RNA was extracted with Trizol reagent, and quality was checked on an Agilent 2100 Bioanalyzer. The sequence came from a woman aged 18 to 35 with Graves' hyperthyroidism. The sequenced sample was blood.

The DNA sequence is given as TGTGCTAGCAGTCTAAGGGTGAACACTGAAGCTTTCTTT. Its translation reads: CASSLRVNTEAFF. The chain links TRBV12-3 or TRBV12-4 with TRBJ1-1; the D gene assignment is ambiguous. The CDR3 holds 13 amino acids from the cysteine to the phenylalanine. Only the CDR3 portion is preserved as DNA: 39 bases, with reading frame beginning at the first base.